This TCR beta chain was observed in a study of T cell repertoires in cytomegalovirus infection. Turning to the study itself: CMV infection together with matching HLA type was indicated by public TCR beta signatures. Regarding the study as a whole: HLA-C-restricted CMV-specific TCR beta clonotypes were dominant in the ex vivo response. Identification of carriers of CMV plus the relevant HLA was performed using cumulative public TCR beta family frequency.

TCRdb analysed the reads with MiXCR anew, one entry per CDR3 protein. This table has approximately 750,000 distinct CDR3 sequences, roughly a third appearing once. Germline CDR1 reads MNHEY; CDR2 reads SVGEGT. The V and J ends lost 7 bases and 0 bases, in that order; junction bases with no gene match: 8. The CDR3 is made up of 15 amino acids. This clonotype has a handful of counts. No antigen is known for it. J is TRBJ2-7 and V is TRBV6-2 or TRBV6-3, with TRBD1 identical over 8 bases. This clonotype was sampled from a human donor in good health (CMV status not recorded). Some clones in this sample may be carry-over from other donors' samples. The sample was PBMCs. CDR3 region: CASNQDRASSYEQYF. The CDR3 nucleotides read TGTGCCAGCAACCAGGACAGGGCGAGCTCCTACGAGCAGTACTTC.